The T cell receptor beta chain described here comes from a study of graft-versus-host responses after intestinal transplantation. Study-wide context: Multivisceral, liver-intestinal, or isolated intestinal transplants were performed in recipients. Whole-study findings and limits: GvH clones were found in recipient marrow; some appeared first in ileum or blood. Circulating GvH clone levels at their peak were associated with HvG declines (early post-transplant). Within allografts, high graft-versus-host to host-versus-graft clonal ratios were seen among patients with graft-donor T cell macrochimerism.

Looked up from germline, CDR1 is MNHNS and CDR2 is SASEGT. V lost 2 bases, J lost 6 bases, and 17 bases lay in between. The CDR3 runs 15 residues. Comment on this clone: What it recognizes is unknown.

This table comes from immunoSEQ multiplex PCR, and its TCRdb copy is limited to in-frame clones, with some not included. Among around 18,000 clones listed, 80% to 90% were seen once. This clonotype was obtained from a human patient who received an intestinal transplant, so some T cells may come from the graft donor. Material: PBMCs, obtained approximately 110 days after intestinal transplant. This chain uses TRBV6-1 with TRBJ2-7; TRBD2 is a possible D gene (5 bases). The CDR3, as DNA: TGTGCCAGCAGTGAATCTCCAGGAGGAACTAGCGAGCAGTACTTC. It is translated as CASSESPGGTSEQYF.